This TCR beta chain appears in the sequencing data of a study of shared clonotypes between healthy human individuals. Findings and limits, study-wide: The study found 4.5% to 5% of naive CD4 clonotypes shared across a few donors. The small donor group covered limited genetic and exposure diversity.

In the case of this clone: The antigen remains undetermined.

In the authors' methods: Owing to the provision of junction-only sequences devoid of quality scores by immunoSEQ, filtering differed. Clones were read by immunoSEQ multiplex PCR, and TCRdb kept only the in-frame ones, dropping some. That table is the source of V, J and clone size, and D and trimming were worked out from the DNA. The sample records hundreds of thousands of clones, about 95% being singletons. Naive-designated CD8 cells lacked CD45RO, were positively enriched for CCR7, and omitted terminally differentiated effector memory CD45RA+ cells. The healthy adult donors were HIV-negative and reported no recent acute infections or vaccinations. The CDR3 consists of 14 residues. CDR1 and CDR2 from the germline V gene are SGHDN and FVKESK.

The sequence came from a woman between 25 and 40 years old in good health. The V gene is TRBV14, the J gene TRBJ2-5; 7 bases fit TRBD2. Near its end, the DNA agrees better with TRBJ2-7, so the J call may be wrong. Specimen: naive CD8+ T cells sorted from blood. This CDR3 reads CASSREGRSYEQYF. The CDR3 nucleotides read TGTGCCAGCAGCCGGGAGGGCAGGTCCTACGAGCAGTACTTC.